The 28 T cell receptor beta chains in this list originate from one sample, sequenced in a study of blood T cell repertoires in COVID-19. Generated by immunoSEQ multiplex PCR, the TCRdb table keeps only in-frame clones and is missing some. The data contain roughly 200,000 clones, 80% to 85% of them singletons. The sequencing sample was made of peripheral blood. The receptors were sampled from a man between 50 and 59 years old with active or convalescent COVID-19.

This chain connects TRBV30 to TRBJ2-3; D may be TRBD2 (5 bases). Germline CDR1 is GTSNPN and CDR2 is SVGIG (reference sequence). This CDR3 comprises 11 residues. V was trimmed by 4 bases and J by 7 bases, leaving 9 bases between them. The CDR3 DNA reads TGTGCCTGGAACACCGGGAATACGCAGTATTTT. Amino acid sequence: CAWNTGNTQYF.

The J gene is TRBJ1-6, the V gene TRBV4-2; 8 nucleotides line up with TRBD1. After removal of 3 bases from V and 8 bases from J, the junction contained 15 bases not matched to a gene. Germline values: CDR1 LGHNA, CDR2 YNFKEQ. This CDR3 spans 18 amino acids. CDR3 sequence (DNA): TGTGCCAGCAGCCACGCGGTCTTGGGCAGGGGGCAGGATTCACCCCTCCACTTT. This translates into CASSHAVLGRGQDSPLHF.

The chain combines TRBV19 with TRBJ1-3, with D unresolved. V dropped 7 bases and J dropped 4 bases, with 8 bases sitting between them. From germline, CDR1 is LNHDA and CDR2 SQIVND (reference sequence). The CDR3 has 12 residues. The CDR3 nucleotides read TGTGCCAGTATAAGCGGGGGAAACACCATATATTTT. It is translated as CASISGGNTIYF.

This clone was seen more than once but under ten times. This chain connects TRBV5-1 to TRBJ2-7; D ambiguous. The germline CDR1 and CDR2 sequences are SGHRS and YFSETQ. This CDR3 spans 14 amino acids. Trimming took off 4 bases at V and 6 bases at J, with 17 bases between the two ends. Here the CDR3 reads CASSNPRLESEQYF. For the CDR3, the DNA is TGCGCCAGCAGCAACCCCCGACTGGAGTCCGAGCAGTACTTC.

This chain connects TRBV12-3 or TRBV12-4 to TRBJ1-1, with 11 bases lining up with TRBD1. The ends lost 7 bases at V and 8 bases at J; junction bases unmatched: 6. This CDR3 comprises 13 residues. In nucleotides, the CDR3 is TGTGCCAGCACCTCGGACAGGGGGCAGGAAGCTTTCTTT. This gives the protein CASTSDRGQEAFF.

The gene calls are TRBV6-6 and TRBJ1-4, with D unclear. Deletions cut 0 bases from V and 0 bases from J, with 8 bases between. From germline, CDR1 is MNHNY and CDR2 SVGAGI (reference sequence). The length of the CDR3 is 16 residues. The CDR3 protein is CASSYSSSATNEKLFF. The DNA of the CDR3 is TGTGCCAGCAGTTACTCGTCGTCTGCAACTAATGAAAAACTGTTTTTT.

The chain couples TRBV12-3 or TRBV12-4 to TRBJ2-7, with D perhaps TRBD1 (6 bases). The CDR3 spans 13 residues. V dropped 5 bases and J dropped 4 bases, with 12 bases sitting between them. The CDR3 sequence is CASSHRARYEQYF. CDR3 coding DNA: TGTGCCAGCAGTCACAGGGCCCGGTACGAGCAGTACTTC.

The chain couples TRBV5-4 to TRBJ2-5; 8 positions agree with TRBD2. Germline lookup yields CDR1 SGHNT and CDR2 YYREEE (reference sequence). The CDR3 sequence is 14 residues long. V shed 0 bases, J shed 5 bases, and the junction held 3 bases outside the gene matches. The CDR3 is CASSLGGLGETQYF. CDR3 in DNA: TGTGCCAGCAGCTTGGGGGGACTAGGGGAGACCCAGTACTTC.

This clone was detected only once. This sequence joins TRBV5-4 and TRBJ2-2, with 11 nucleotides matching TRBD1. The trim removed 0 bases at V and 2 bases at J, leaving 3 bases unmatched. The CDR3 totals 17 residues. Germline loops: CDR1 SGHNT, CDR2 YYREEE (reference sequence). The CDR3 coding sequence is TGTGCCAGCAGCTTGGGAAGGACAGGGGGCAACACCGGGGAGCTGTTTTTT. Translating gives CASSLGRTGGNTGELFF.

J is TRBJ2-1 and V is TRBV15, with a weak D call TRBD2 (5 bases). The CDR3 consists of 16 residues. V gave up 0 bases and J gave up 0 bases, with 9 bases separating them. Germline V gene sequence: CDR1 LNHNV, CDR2 YYDKDF (reference sequence). CDR3 nucleotides: TGTGCCACCAGCAGAGATCGGGGAAGCTCCTACAATGAGCAGTTCTTC. This sequence encodes CATSRDRGSSYNEQFF.

The chain combines TRBV6-6 with TRBJ1-2; 8 bases match TRBD1. Unmatched junction bases numbered 7, after V lost 4 bases and J lost 0 bases. CDR3 length: 16 amino acids. Germline V CDR1 and CDR2: MNHNY, SVGAGI (reference sequence). The CDR3 sequence: CASSSAGTGTNYGYTF. The DNA for the CDR3 is TGTGCCAGCAGTTCGGCCGGGACAGGTACTAACTATGGCTACACCTTC.

The rearrangement joins TRBV9 to TRBJ1-1; tentative D call: TRBD1 (5 bases). Trimming pared 0 bases from V and 0 bases from J, leaving 12 bases between. This CDR3 spans 16 amino acids. The germline V gene has CDR1 SGDLS and CDR2 YYNGEE. CDR3 amino acids: CASSVGLGPMNTEAFF. The CDR3 nucleotides are TGTGCCAGCAGCGTAGGTCTGGGGCCCATGAACACTGAAGCTTTCTTT.

This chain connects TRBV19 to TRBJ1-5, with no clear D. The V gene lost 1 base and the J gene lost 7 bases, with 8 bases spanning the gap. Germline CDR1 is LNHDA and CDR2 is SQIVND (reference sequence). CDR3 length equals 13 residues. The chain's CDR3 is CASSIGWQQPQHF. CDR3 nucleotide sequence: TGTGCCAGTAGTATAGGATGGCAGCAGCCCCAGCATTTT.

This chain joins TRBV6-1 and TRBJ1-5; D may be TRBD1 (6 bases). The V gene's germline CDR1 is MNHNS and CDR2 SASEGT. V was trimmed by 2 bases and J by 9 bases, leaving 17 bases between them. The CDR3 has 15 amino acids. The CDR3 spells CASSERGHLPGPQHF. CDR3 DNA sequence: TGTGCCAGCAGTGAACGGGGACACCTACCTGGGCCCCAGCATTTT.

Note on this clone: The same CDR3 also results from other DNA sequences found in this sample. J is TRBJ2-3 and V is TRBV7-2; D is unclear. This CDR3 comprises 14 residues. Trimming removed 1 base from V and 0 bases from J, with 5 bases in between. Germline V gene sequence: CDR1 SGHTA, CDR2 FQGNSA. The CDR3 DNA sequence: TGTGCCAGCAGCTTAGATTTAAGCACAGATACGCAGTATTTT. Protein: CASSLDLSTDTQYF.

This rearrangement joins TRBV6-5 to TRBJ2-6; TRBD1 is a possible D gene (5 bases). Looked up from germline, CDR1 is MNHEY and CDR2 is SVGAGI. V was pared by 6 bases and J by 3 bases, with 12 bases between. The CDR3 loop spans 15 amino acids. CDR3 protein: CASSLGASGANVLTF. CDR3 coding DNA: TGTGCCAGCAGCCTAGGGGCCAGTGGGGCCAACGTCCTGACTTTC.

J is TRBJ1-1 and V is TRBV28; TRBD1 aligns across 10 bases. Looked up from germline, CDR1 is MDHEN and CDR2 is SYDVKM. The V segment lost 5 bases and the J segment 4 bases; nucleotides outside the gene matches: 7. CDR3 length equals 15 residues. The CDR3 protein is CASSRGDRGGTEAFF. DNA of the CDR3: TGTGCCAGCAGTAGGGGGGACAGGGGTGGCACTGAAGCTTTCTTT.

The V call is TRBV6-2 or TRBV6-3, the J call TRBJ2-7; a possible D gene is TRBD2 (5 bases). V lost 4 bases and J lost 7, with 8 bases in between. Germline V gives CDR1 MNHEY, CDR2 SVGEGT. CDR3 length equals 11 residues. CDR3 protein: CASSSGGEQYF. For the CDR3, the DNA is TGTGCCAGCAGTTCTGGCGGGGAGCAGTACTTC.

The chain has TRBV14 and TRBJ2-3; D perhaps matches TRBD1 (5 bases). The CDR3 spans 17 residues. In germline, CDR1 is SGHDN, CDR2 FVKESK. Trimming took 3 bases from V and 5 from J, leaving 21 bases between them. CDR3 residues: CASSQRIGPYRGDTQYF. As DNA, the CDR3 is TGTGCCAGCAGCCAGAGAATTGGCCCCTATAGGGGAGATACGCAGTATTTT.

This clone came up once. This chain links TRBV5-4 with TRBJ1-3; no reliable D call. The CDR3 runs 14 residues. Germline values: CDR1 SGHNT, CDR2 YYREEE (reference sequence). Trimming took 3 bases from V and 4 from J, leaving 11 bases between them. CDR3 DNA sequence: TGTGCCAGCAGCTCCCCAGGATTCGGAAACACCATATATTTT. It encodes CASSSPGFGNTIYF.

The V call is TRBV5-4, the J call TRBJ2-7; possible D gene TRBD1, 6 bases. This CDR3 spans 13 amino acids. The V end lost 6 bases, the J end lost 0 bases, and 10 bases lay between the germline ends. Germline CDR1 is SGHNT and CDR2 is YYREEE (reference sequence). This chain's CDR3 is CASTMTGSYEQYF. In DNA form, the CDR3 reads TGTGCCAGCACCATGACAGGCTCCTACGAGCAGTACTTC.

On this clone itself: Sequence at one end of the junction differs from germline and may be a read error. This chain connects TRBV7-4 to TRBJ2-2; a possible D gene is TRBD2 (5 bases). This CDR3 is built from 15 residues. Germline V gene data show CDR1 as SGHVT and CDR2 as SQSDAQ. The CDR3 sequence: CASSLTSETTEELFF. The DNA of the CDR3 is TGTGCCAGCAGCTTAACTAGTGAGACCACCGAGGAGCTGTTTTTT.

The chain couples TRBV6-5 to TRBJ2-1; D is unclear. This CDR3 spans 13 amino acids. The V end lost 7 bases, the J end lost 5 bases, and 12 bases lay between the germline ends. CDR1 and CDR2 from the germline V gene are MNHEY and SVGAGI. CDR3 protein: CASIRPGNNEQFF. DNA of the CDR3: TGTGCCAGCATAAGGCCGGGTAACAATGAGCAGTTCTTC.

This clone was seen a single time. The chain carries TRBV2 and TRBJ1-3; unclear D gene. Germline assignment: CDR1 SNHLY and CDR2 FYNNEI. V was trimmed by 10 bases and J by 4 bases, leaving 8 bases between them. The CDR3 covers 11 residues. In DNA form, the CDR3 reads TGTGCCATCATGGCCGGAAACACCATATATTTT. Residues: CAIMAGNTIYF.

J is TRBJ2-1 and V is TRBV13, with TRBD1 matching 9 bases. This CDR3 comprises 15 residues. Germline-derived CDR1 and CDR2 are PRHDT and FYEKMQ (reference sequence). V shed 6 bases, J shed 4 bases, and the junction held 7 bases outside the gene matches. CDR3 amino acids: CASRGTGGLYNEQFF. DNA of the CDR3: TGTGCCAGCAGGGGAACAGGGGGCTTATACAATGAGCAGTTCTTC.

V usage is TRBV20-1 and J usage is TRBJ2-1, with D possibly being TRBD2 (5 bases). This CDR3 has 11 amino acids. V shed 6 bases and J shed 10 bases, with 13 bases lying between them. CDR1 is DFQATT and CDR2 is SNEGSKA in the germline V gene (reference sequence). The CDR3 coding sequence is TGCAGTGCCGGTCTACGGGGAGAGCAGTTCTTC. The encoded protein is CSAGLRGEQFF.

The chain employs TRBV6-1 and TRBJ2-1; D not certain. V lost 2 bases, J lost 6 bases, and 5 bases lay in between. This CDR3 region has 12 residues. Germline CDR1 is MNHNS and CDR2 is SASEGT. In DNA form, the CDR3 reads TGTGCCAGCAGTGAACTTCCCAATGAGCAGTTCTTC. The encoded protein is CASSELPNEQFF.

The chain uses TRBV11-2 and TRBJ1-4; unclear D gene. Trimming cost V 5 bases and J 10 bases, with 14 bases left between them. Germline V gene lookup returns CDR1 SGHAT and CDR2 FQNNGV. The CDR3 is 13 amino acids. The CDR3 sequence is CASSPPREGKLFF. As DNA, the CDR3 is TGTGCCAGCAGCCCGCCCCGGGAGGGAAAACTGTTTTTT.